The following is a TCR beta chain sequence with its context. Its antigen is not known. The PCR had 60 Vbeta and 13 Jbeta primers. The table came from immunoSEQ multiplex PCR; TCRdb's copy has only in-frame clones and leaves some out. The repertoire includes under 200,000 clones, roughly 80% of them detected once, and about 1.5% sits in the top ten. The sample comes from a study of cytomegalovirus exposure and HLA in healthy donors. Study-level findings and limits: A few V segments could not be told apart, such as TRBV6-2 and TRBV6-3, and were left out. The study put about 180 TCR beta chains on its list as cytomegalovirus-associated. The CMV antigen specificity of a few CMV-associated chains was confirmed through in vitro analysis. Segments of the TCR beta V type were, in most cases, productive about 87% or about 30% of the time in an earlier analysis.

CDR3 length: 13 amino acids. Germline CDR1 MNHEY, CDR2 SVGAGI. The ends were cut back, 7 bases at V and 0 bases at J, with 10 bases in the middle. The sequence came from a woman in her twenties or thirties in good health and CMV-seronegative. Source material: PBMCs. V is TRBV6-5 and J is TRBJ2-7, with D perhaps matching TRBD1 (5 bases). This chain's CDR3 is CASTSDNSYEQYF. The CDR3 DNA follows: TGTGCCAGCACCTCGGACAACTCCTACGAGCAGTACTTC.